The 16 T cell receptor beta chains reported below all come from one sample, sequenced in a study of cytomegalovirus exposure and HLA in healthy donors. Assay: immunoSEQ multiplex PCR; the TCRdb copy retains only in-frame clones and omits some. The sample includes roughly 59,000 clones, 92% of them seen just once. Specimen: PBMCs. All receptors come from a young man in good health and CMV-seropositive.

The V and J genes are TRBV28 and TRBJ2-5, with a possible D match to TRBD1 (5 bases). This CDR3 region has 14 residues. Trimming stripped 2 bases from V and 5 bases from J, with 12 bases between. The germline V gene encodes CDR1 MDHEN and CDR2 SYDVKM. The CDR3 protein is CASSLSQGEETQYF. The CDR3 DNA follows: TGTGCCAGCAGTTTAAGTCAGGGCGAGGAGACCCAGTACTTC.

This chain links TRBV5-6 with TRBJ1-4, with no clear D. From germline, CDR1 is SGHDT and CDR2 YYEEEE. V gave up 4 bases and J gave up 1 base, with 5 bases separating them. The length of the CDR3 is 13 residues. CDR3 coding DNA: TGTGCCAGCAGCCGACAAACTAATGAAAAACTGTTTTTT. This encodes CASSRQTNEKLFF.

This clone has just one count. In DNA, the CDR3 is TGTGCCAGCAGTTTCCCGAGGAGAGCGGGAGGGGGTAATGAGCAGTTCTTC. Translating gives CASSFPRRAGGGNEQFF. The genes are TRBV27 and TRBJ2-1; 10 bases match TRBD2. The CDR3 totals 17 residues. CDR1 and CDR2 (germline): MNHEY, SMNVEV (reference sequence). The V and J ends lost 3 bases and 7 bases, in that order; junction bases with no gene match: 12.

The rearrangement uses TRBV28 and TRBJ1-1; 8 positions agree with TRBD1. The CDR3 consists of 16 residues. V was clipped by 2 bases and J by 5 bases; unmatched bases: 10. The germline V gene has CDR1 MDHEN and CDR2 SYDVKM. The CDR3 DNA follows: TGTGCCAGCAGTTTAATCTCGACAGGGGTAATAACTGAAGCTTTCTTT. Its protein product is CASSLISTGVITEAFF.

This chain connects TRBV5-5 to TRBJ1-5; 7 nucleotides line up with TRBD1. V lost 2 bases to trimming and J lost 7 bases; unmatched junction nucleotides: 9. The CDR3 covers 15 residues. Germline CDR1 reads SGHKS; CDR2 reads YYEKEE (reference sequence). DNA of the CDR3: TGTGCCAGCAGCTTAACAGGGGCGAGGTGGCAGCCCCAGCATTTT. This gives the protein CASSLTGARWQPQHF.

This chain connects TRBV5-1 to TRBJ2-7; D call uncertain. The germline V gene has CDR1 SGHRS and CDR2 YFSETQ. CDR3 length: 15 residues. V lost 4 bases and J lost 0, with 14 bases in between. The CDR3 here is CASSLDRHSSYEQYF. For the CDR3, the DNA is TGCGCCAGCAGCCTTGATCGACACAGCTCCTACGAGCAGTACTTC.

The chain employs TRBV21-1 and TRBJ1-5; the D call of TRBD1 is as the table states it, not checked on the DNA. TRBV21-1 has pseudogene status. The CDR3 contains 16 residues. CDR3 protein: CASSLRDTYSNQPQHF. CDR3 nucleotides: TGTGCCAGCAGCCTCCGGGACACCTATAGCAATCAGCCCCAGCATTTT.

This chain links TRBV7-6 with TRBJ2-2; D may be TRBD2 (6 bases). Germline V gene lookup returns CDR1 SGHVS and CDR2 FNYEAQ. Trimming removed 4 bases at V and 4 bases at J, with 19 bases between. This CDR3 spans 17 amino acids. CDR3 coding DNA: TGTGCCAGCAGCTCTAGCTCCCGGGACTCCCTCACCGGGGAGCTGTTTTTT. Encoded protein: CASSSSSRDSLTGELFF.

The chain joins TRBV5-1 to TRBJ2-1; 7 bases align to TRBD2. From germline, CDR1 is SGHRS and CDR2 YFSETQ. V lost 2 bases to trimming and J lost 2 bases; unmatched junction nucleotides: 7. The CDR3 sequence is 16 residues long. This CDR3 reads CASSFRSGIAYNEQFF. The CDR3 DNA reads as TGCGCCAGCAGCTTCAGAAGCGGGATAGCCTACAATGAGCAGTTCTTC.

This rearrangement joins TRBV9 to TRBJ1-4, with D perhaps TRBD1 (6 bases). There are 14 residues in the CDR3. The germline gives CDR1 SGDLS, CDR2 YYNGEE. Trimming cost V 2 bases and J 7 bases, with 12 bases left between them. CDR3 protein: CASSVRGFGEKLFF. The DNA for the CDR3 is TGTGCCAGCAGCGTTAGGGGGTTTGGTGAAAAACTGTTTTTT.

The chain couples TRBV28 to TRBJ1-2; D remains unclear. Trimming cost V 6 bases and J 7 bases, with 15 bases left between them. The CDR3 consists of 13 residues. Germline loops: CDR1 MDHEN, CDR2 SYDVKM. CDR3 residues: CASSQYISLGYTF. CDR3 DNA: TGTGCCAGCAGCCAGTATATAAGTCTTGGCTACACCTTC.

The chain carries TRBV4-2 and TRBJ2-1, with a tentative D call TRBD1 (6 bases). V gave up 3 bases and J gave up 5 bases, with 23 bases separating them. The CDR3 loop spans 18 amino acids. The germline V gene has CDR1 LGHNA and CDR2 YNFKEQ. The CDR3 loop is CASSHEVVVGQTHNEQFF. The CDR3, as DNA: TGTGCCAGCAGCCACGAAGTCGTAGTAGGACAGACCCACAATGAGCAGTTCTTC.

The V call is TRBV27, the J call TRBJ2-5; TRBD1 matches at 8 bases. The germline V gene has CDR1 MNHEY and CDR2 SMNVEV (reference sequence). The CDR3 runs to 16 residues. V trimming: 5 bases; J trimming: 0 bases; junction bases outside the gene matches: 8. This CDR3 reads CASSLLADRDQETQYF. CDR3 bases: TGTGCCAGCAGTCTACTCGCGGACAGGGACCAAGAGACCCAGTACTTC.

The J gene is TRBJ1-4, the V gene TRBV6-1, with 9 bases lining up with TRBD1. The junction had 6 bases not matched to a gene; V was cut back by 7 bases and J by 15 bases. This CDR3 is 11 amino acids long. The germline V gene has CDR1 MNHNS and CDR2 SASEGT. CDR3 sequence reads: CASTSGDRVFF. The CDR3 nucleotides read TGTGCCAGCACCTCGGGGGACAGGGTGTTTTTT.

In its sample, this clone was seen a few times. The genes are TRBV10-3 and TRBJ2-1; D is undetermined. CDR3 length: 11 residues. V was clipped by 4 bases and J by 6 bases, with 4 bases between them. Germline CDR1 is ENHRY and CDR2 is SYGVKD. CDR3 in DNA: TGTGCCATCAGTGCCGGCAATGAGCAGTTCTTC. Amino acid sequence: CAISAGNEQFF.

CDR3 protein: CASSADRGATTEAFF. The CDR3 DNA is TGTGCCAGCAGCGCCGACAGGGGGGCGACCACTGAAGCTTTCTTT. The chain joins TRBV27 to TRBJ1-1; 9 nucleotides agree with TRBD1. Germline trimming cut 6 bases from V and 4 bases from J; bases unmatched to any gene: 9. The CDR3 runs 15 residues. Germline lookup yields CDR1 MNHEY and CDR2 SMNVEV (reference sequence).